The sequence of this T cell receptor beta chain was determined in a study of cytomegalovirus exposure and HLA in healthy donors. For this clone: Its antigen is currently unknown.

Germline lookup yields CDR1 SNHLY and CDR2 FYNNEI. V shed 7 bases and J shed 4 bases, with 19 bases lying between them. The CDR3 sequence is 15 residues long. Profiling relied on immunoSEQ multiplex PCR, and the TCRdb table lists in-frame clones only, not all of them. The sample lists around 54,000 clones, roughly 89% occurring once. Points from the study as a whole: That first-cohort TCR clusters tended to co-occur in the 120 or so validation repertoires was found in a later analysis. Specificity of a few CMV-associated chains for CMV antigens was verified in vitro. According to the study, about 180 TCR beta chains were cytomegalovirus-associated.

The sample consisted of PBMCs. This TCR came from a woman between 18 and 30 years old in good health and CMV-seropositive. The chain links TRBV2 to TRBJ1-2, with a tentative D call TRBD1 (5 bases). This CDR3 reads CASMGYSGAVYGYTF. DNA for the CDR3: TGTGCCAGCATGGGGTATTCTGGGGCCGTCTATGGCTACACCTTC. The variable domain in full, with the rest retrieved from reference TRBV2 and TRBJ1-2, is EPEVTQTPSHQVTQMGQEVILRCVPISNHLYFYWYRQILGQKVEFLVSFYNNEISEKSEIFDDQFSVERPDGSNFTLKIRSTKLEDSAMYFCASMGYSGAVYGYTFGSGTRLTVV.